Below are 22 T cell receptor beta chains sequenced from a single sample in a study of blood T cell repertoires in COVID-19. The method was immunoSEQ multiplex PCR; TCRdb's version includes in-frame clones alone and lacks a portion of them. The sample includes about 240,000 clones, about four fifths of them seen just once. The sequencing sample was made of peripheral blood. These TCRs come from a woman older than 75 with COVID-19, enrolled during active disease.

The chain is built from TRBV27 and TRBJ1-6; 9 nucleotides align to TRBD1. J lost 9 bases, V lost 9 bases, and 6 bases had no gene match. The CDR3 spans 13 residues. Germline assignment: CDR1 MNHEY and CDR2 SMNVEV (reference sequence). The CDR3: CASWDRATSPLHF. CDR3 in DNA: TGTGCCAGTTGGGACAGGGCTACTTCACCCCTCCACTTT.

A single count supports this clone. The same CDR3 is also encoded by other DNA sequences in this sample. The V gene is TRBV18, the J gene TRBJ2-5; D gene unclear. Germline CDR1 reads KGHSH; CDR2 reads LQKENI. This CDR3 has 12 amino acids. With 3 bases removed from V and 4 bases from J, the gap between germline ends came to 6 bases. CDR3 residues: CASSPYGETQYF. As DNA, the CDR3 is TGTGCCAGCTCACCCTATGGAGAGACCCAGTACTTC.

The chain recombines TRBV2 with TRBJ2-2, with no clear D. The CDR3 loop spans 15 amino acids. Trimming removed 4 bases at V and 4 bases at J, with 13 bases between. Germline CDR1 reads SNHLY; CDR2 reads FYNNEI. CDR3 nucleotides: TGTGCCAGCAGTGGGGTCCCGACTGGCACCGGGGAGCTGTTTTTT. This encodes CASSGVPTGTGELFF.

The V call is TRBV4-3, the J call TRBJ1-4; no clear D. Per germline, CDR1 LGHNA and CDR2 YSLEER. The germline V and J ends were trimmed by 0 bases and 10 bases, with 9 bases remaining between them. This CDR3 is built from 13 residues. In DNA form, the CDR3 reads TGCGCCAGCAGCCAAGAACACGGGATAAAACTGTTTTTT. Translated, it gives CASSQEHGIKLFF.

J is TRBJ2-1 and V is TRBV7-6, with 8 bases that match TRBD2. After removal of 1 base from V and 6 bases from J, the junction contained 8 bases not matched to a gene. From germline, CDR1 is SGHVS and CDR2 FNYEAQ. This CDR3 has 16 residues. CDR3 region: CASSLGWKREINEQFF. The CDR3 bases are TGTGCCAGCAGCTTAGGTTGGAAGCGGGAGATCAATGAGCAGTTCTTC.

The chain uses TRBV28 and TRBJ2-1, with 13 positions matching TRBD2. The junction had 7 bases not matched to a gene; V was cut back by 4 bases and J by 4 bases. This CDR3 comprises 17 residues. Per the germline V gene, CDR1 is MDHEN and CDR2 is SYDVKM. The CDR3 spells CASSSSGLAGAYNEQFF. For the CDR3, the DNA is TGTGCCAGCAGTTCATCCGGACTAGCGGGAGCTTACAATGAGCAGTTCTTC. Full variable domain (rest looked up from reference TRBV28 and TRBJ2-1): DVKVTQSSRYLVKRTGEKVFLECVQDMDHENMFWYRQDPGLGLRLIYFSYDVKMKEKGDIPEGYSVSREKKERFSLILESASTNQTSMYLCASSSSGLAGAYNEQFFGPGTRLTVL.

This clone was counted a single time. V is TRBV18 and J is TRBJ1-2; no firm D call. There are 15 residues in the CDR3. V lost 3 bases, J lost 3 bases, and 14 bases lay in between. Germline CDR1 reads KGHSH; CDR2 reads LQKENI. In nucleotides, the CDR3 is TGTGCCAGCTCACCGGGTTCCGGGGAAGACTATGGCTACACCTTC. Translation: CASSPGSGEDYGYTF.

This clone has just a few counts. This chain connects TRBV5-8 to TRBJ1-2; perhaps TRBD1 as D (5 bases). The CDR3 is 16 amino acids. The germline V and J ends were trimmed by 0 bases and 5 bases, with 17 bases remaining between them. The V gene's germline CDR1 is SGHTS and CDR2 YDEGEE. The CDR3 protein is CASSLGTHTGPYGYTF. CDR3 nucleotides: TGTGCCAGCAGCTTGGGGACACACACGGGCCCTTATGGCTACACCTTC.

This clone was observed a handful of times. V is TRBV27 and J is TRBJ1-6, with unresolved D. This CDR3 region has 13 residues. The germline V gene has CDR1 MNHEY and CDR2 SMNVEV (reference sequence). Trimming shortened V by 9 bases and J by 7 bases, and 13 bases separated the two germline ends. As DNA, the CDR3 is TGTGCCAGTCGAGGGTGGTCGAATTCACCCCTCCACTTT. This sequence encodes CASRGWSNSPLHF.

The chain uses TRBV28 and TRBJ2-1; no definite D call. V gave up 8 bases and J gave up 3 bases, with 5 bases separating them. From germline, CDR1 is MDHEN and CDR2 SYDVKM. This CDR3 is 11 amino acids long. CDR3 amino acids: CASRLYNEQFF. DNA of the CDR3: TGTGCCAGCCGTCTCTACAATGAGCAGTTCTTC.

The chain is built from TRBV30 and TRBJ1-2, with D perhaps matching TRBD1 (5 bases). The CDR3 consists of 11 residues. V gave up 5 bases and J gave up 12 bases, with 16 bases separating them. The V gene's germline CDR1 is GTSNPN and CDR2 SVGIG (reference sequence). CDR3 region: CAWFLGGLHTF. The CDR3 bases are TGTGCCTGGTTCTTGGGGGGGTTGCACACCTTC.

This clone was counted between two and nine times. The DNA for the CDR3 is TGTGCCAGCAGCTACGACAGTGGGACTGAAGCTTTCTTT. Its protein is CASSYDSGTEAFF. The genes are TRBV7-9 and TRBJ1-1, with TRBD1 as a possible D gene (5 bases). CDR1 SEHNR and CDR2 FQNEAQ come from the germline V gene (reference sequence). V lost 4 bases and J 5 bases, leaving 11 bases between the germline ends. The CDR3 runs to 13 residues.

The gene calls are TRBV3-1 (or the pseudogene TRBV3-2) and TRBJ1-5, with D maybe TRBD1 (5 bases). V was cut by 4 bases and J by 3 bases, with 13 bases left in between. Germline CDR1 reads LGHDT; CDR2 reads YNNKEL (reference sequence). This CDR3 contains 15 residues. The CDR3 is CASSRGGGNNQPQHF. CDR3 sequence (DNA): TGTGCCAGCAGCCGCGGGGGGGGAAACAATCAGCCCCAGCATTTT.

J is TRBJ2-3 and V is TRBV6-5; TRBD2 agrees at 9 bases. This CDR3 comprises 14 residues. V lost 6 bases to trimming and J lost 6 bases; unmatched junction nucleotides: 7. Per germline, CDR1 MNHEY and CDR2 SVGAGI. The CDR3 DNA is TGTGCCAGCAGGTTAGCGGGAGATGCGGATACGCAGTATTTT. Encoded protein: CASRLAGDADTQYF.

The chain uses TRBV29-1 and TRBJ1-3; D gene uncertain. V lost 4 bases to trimming and J lost 4 bases, with 8 bases between them. The germline V gene encodes CDR1 SQVTM and CDR2 ANQGSEA. The CDR3 totals 12 residues. DNA for the CDR3: TGCAGCGTTGGAACGAGCGGAAACACCATATATTTT. Translating it yields CSVGTSGNTIYF.

The DNA of the CDR3 is TGTGCCAGCAGCGTAGCGGTTAGCGGGGGGGGGCAAGAGACCCAGTACTTC. Residues: CASSVAVSGGGQETQYF. The chain joins TRBV9 to TRBJ2-5, with 11 positions matching TRBD2. J lost 2 bases, V lost 0 bases, and 6 bases had no gene match. The V gene's germline CDR1 is SGDLS and CDR2 YYNGEE. This CDR3 is 17 amino acids long.

The rearrangement joins TRBV12-3 or TRBV12-4 to TRBJ1-2; weak D call: TRBD1 (5 bases). V dropped 7 bases and J dropped 4 bases, with 13 bases sitting between them. The CDR3 covers 13 residues. CDR3 sequence reads: CASTRGAGYGYTF. CDR3 bases: TGTGCCAGCACCCGTGGGGCTGGCTATGGCTACACCTTC.

This clone appeared a single time. The chain joins TRBV5-5 to TRBJ1-1, with a possible D match to TRBD1 (6 bases). Germline lookup yields CDR1 SGHKS and CDR2 YYEKEE (reference sequence). The CDR3 is made up of 15 amino acids. Trimming pared 2 bases from V and 0 bases from J, leaving 11 bases between. CDR3 loop: CASSFTQGMNTEAFF. The CDR3 region has the DNA TGTGCCAGCAGCTTCACGCAGGGGATGAACACTGAAGCTTTCTTT.

This clone was counted a single time. This chain joins TRBV10-3 and TRBJ1-6; D is undetermined. CDR1 and CDR2 (germline): ENHRY, SYGVKD. Trimming removed 0 bases at V and 7 bases at J, with 10 bases between. The CDR3 consists of 15 residues. CDR3 protein: CAISESTRENSPLHF. In nucleotides, the CDR3 is TGTGCCATCAGTGAGTCGACGAGGGAGAATTCACCCCTCCACTTT.

The rearrangement uses TRBV3-1 (or the pseudogene TRBV3-2) and TRBJ2-1; D call uncertain. V was cut by 5 bases and J by 5 bases, with 10 bases left in between. This CDR3 comprises 13 residues. Germline CDR1 LGHDT, CDR2 YNNKEL (reference sequence). The CDR3 nucleotides read TGTGCCAGCAGCGCCTACTTCAACAATGAGCAGTTCTTC. This gives the protein CASSAYFNNEQFF.

The chain uses TRBV18 and TRBJ1-5; 8 bases fit TRBD1. CDR1 is KGHSH and CDR2 is LQKENI in the germline V gene. The CDR3 extends over 15 amino acids. The V gene end was trimmed by 3 bases and the J gene end by 2 bases; junction bases not matched to a gene: 3. DNA for the CDR3: TGTGCCAGCTCACCTACAGGGGGAGGCAATCAGCCCCAGCATTTT. Protein: CASSPTGGGNQPQHF.

The chain recombines TRBV5-8 with TRBJ1-2; weak D call: TRBD1 (5 bases). The CDR3 extends over 14 amino acids. The ends were cut back, 5 bases at V and 4 bases at J, with 15 bases in the middle. Germline V gene lookup returns CDR1 SGHTS and CDR2 YDEGEE. The CDR3 region is CASRGRDRTYGYTF. The CDR3, as DNA: TGTGCCAGCAGAGGGAGGGACCGAACCTATGGCTACACCTTC.